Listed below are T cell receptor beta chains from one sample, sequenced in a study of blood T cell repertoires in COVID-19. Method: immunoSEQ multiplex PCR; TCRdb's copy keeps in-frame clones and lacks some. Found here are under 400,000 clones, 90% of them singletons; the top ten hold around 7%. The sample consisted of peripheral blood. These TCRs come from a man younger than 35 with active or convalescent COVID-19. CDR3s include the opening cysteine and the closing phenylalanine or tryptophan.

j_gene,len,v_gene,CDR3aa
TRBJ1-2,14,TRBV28,CASSSVAQDYGYTF
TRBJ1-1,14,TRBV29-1,CSVERQVMNTEAFF
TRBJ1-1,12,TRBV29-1,CSVVTVLTEAFF
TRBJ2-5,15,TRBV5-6,CASSLELADQETQYF
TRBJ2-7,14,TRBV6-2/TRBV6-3,CASSYGGGAYEQYF
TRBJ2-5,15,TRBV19,CASSIRTGGWETQYF
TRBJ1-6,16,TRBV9,CASSDRGTGLGSPLHF
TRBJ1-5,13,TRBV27,CASSFRGAQPQHF
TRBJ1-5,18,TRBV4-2,CASSQVVAGGEGHQPQHF
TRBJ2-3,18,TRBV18,CASSPPVSGGQSTDTQYF
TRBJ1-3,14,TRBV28,CASSLQISGNTIYF
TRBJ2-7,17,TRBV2,CASSVPGLAGGGYEQYF
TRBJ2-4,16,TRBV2,CASRARKGAAKNIQYF
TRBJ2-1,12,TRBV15,CATSRGGRAVFF
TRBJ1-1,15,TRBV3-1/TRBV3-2,CASSRANQGSTEAFF
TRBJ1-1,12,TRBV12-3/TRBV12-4,CASSLVRARAFF
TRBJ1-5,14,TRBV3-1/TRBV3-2,CASSRQTGNQPQHF
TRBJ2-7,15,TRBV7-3,CASSLTGQGEYEQYF
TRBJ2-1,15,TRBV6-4,CASRVLAGDHNEQFF
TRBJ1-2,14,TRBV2,CASREGTGHYGYTF
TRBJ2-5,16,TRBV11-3,CASSLSDRGRQETQYF
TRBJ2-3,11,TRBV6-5,CASRWGQSLYF